Listed below are T cell receptor beta chains from one sample, sequenced in a study of CD8 T cells in Susac syndrome. TCRdb reprocessed the immunoSEQ multiplex PCR reads with MiXCR, giving one entry per CDR3 protein. The sample has 90,000 or so distinct CDR3 sequences, roughly 91% seen once. The sequenced material came from CD8+ T cells from PBMCs. The receptors were sampled from a human donor in good health. The CDR3 runs from the conserved cysteine through the conserved F or W.

J | V | CDR3
TRBJ2-7 | TRBV29-1 | CSVDRGQGEQYF
TRBJ2-1 | TRBV12-5 | CASGPHTGYNEQFF
TRBJ2-1 | TRBV2 | CASSETSGGAYNEQFF
TRBJ2-2 | TRBV29-1 | CSVERAPGELFF
TRBJ2-3 | TRBV13 | CASSPTQGAGDTQYF
TRBJ2-7 | TRBV6-5 | CATRETISSYEQYF
TRBJ1-4 | TRBV20-1 | CSAQPLATNEKLFF
TRBJ2-7 | TRBV27 | CASSLAKRGDEQYF
TRBJ2-6 | TRBV15 | CATSPRQISGANVLTF
TRBJ1-3 | TRBV13 | CASSLAHGGGNTIYF
TRBJ2-5 | TRBV5-6 | CASSSYAVETQYF
TRBJ2-5 | TRBV18 | CASSPGGRRQETQYF
TRBJ2-5 | TRBV5-1 | CASSLWTGGEETQYF
TRBJ2-2 | TRBV12-3/TRBV12-4 | CASWGDPQWGELFF
TRBJ2-2 | TRBV4-1 | CASSQALVNTGELFF
TRBJ2-7 | TRBV6-2/TRBV6-3 | CASSNRQGPAYEQYF